This passage covers 28 T cell receptor beta chains from one sample sequenced in a study of post-analysis software for immune sequencing data. Prepared libraries of TCR beta cDNA carried unique molecular identifiers. MiXCR, applied by TCRdb to the PCR reads, yields one record per CDR3 protein. The sample holds roughly 540,000 distinct CDR3 sequences; around a third are singletons and the top ten take 4.5% to 7.5%. Regarding the study as a whole: The five TRBV segments detected at higher frequency in patients than in controls included TRBV5-6, TRBV5-1 and TRBV20-1.

Their antigens are not known. The sample was blood. All receptors come from a girl under 18 with multiple sclerosis.

This clonotype was observed a handful of times. The rearrangement joins TRBV12-3 or TRBV12-4 to TRBJ1-1; D is undetermined. CDR3 length equals 12 residues. V gave up 3 bases and J gave up 4 bases, with 6 bases separating them. CDR3 region: CASSFWLTEAFF. The CDR3 coding sequence is TGTGCCAGCAGTTTCTGGCTCACTGAAGCTTTCTTT.

This clonotype was counted only a few times. V is TRBV6-5 and J is TRBJ2-1; possibly TRBD1 or TRBD2 for D (5 bases each). Looked up from germline, CDR1 is MNHEY and CDR2 is SVGAGI. Between the trimmed V and J ends, which lost 10 bases and 8 bases, there was a span of 18 bases. CDR3 length: 13 amino acids. The CDR3 region has the DNA TGTGCCACCGAGGGACCCTCGTACGATGAGCAGTTCTTC. Translation gives CATEGPSYDEQFF.

This chain links TRBV10-3 with TRBJ1-2; D perhaps matches TRBD1 (5 bases). The germline V gene encodes CDR1 ENHRY and CDR2 SYGVKD. The CDR3 extends over 12 amino acids. V was trimmed by 7 bases and J by 4 bases, leaving 10 bases between them. The CDR3 DNA follows: TGTGCCATCATGGACAACAGCTATGGCTACACCTTC. This encodes CAIMDNSYGYTF.

The J gene is TRBJ2-5, the V gene TRBV7-2; D ambiguous. Germline V gives CDR1 SGHTA, CDR2 FQGNSA. The CDR3 loop spans 15 amino acids. Trimming removed 0 bases from V and 5 bases from J, with 13 bases in between. CDR3 DNA sequence: TGTGCCAGCAGCTTAGCGCGCCAGCGTCTGGAGACCCAGTACTTC. Amino acid sequence: CASSLARQRLETQYF.

The rearrangement links TRBV5-1 to TRBJ1-6; no clear D. The germline CDR1 and CDR2 sequences are SGHRS and YFSETQ. The ends were cut back, 5 bases at V and 5 bases at J, with 11 bases in the middle. The CDR3 totals 14 residues. The CDR3 region has the DNA TGCGCCAGCAGTATCACGGGAGATAATTCACCCCTCCACTTT. Its translation is CASSITGDNSPLHF.

In its sample, this clonotype was seen once. The chain links TRBV20-1 to TRBJ2-2, with a weak D call TRBD1 (6 bases). Germline V CDR1 and CDR2: DFQATT, SNEGSKA (reference sequence). V lost 2 bases to trimming and J lost 4 bases, with 8 bases between them. The length of the CDR3 is 13 residues. The CDR3 loop reads CSARQGSTGELFF. In DNA form, the CDR3 reads TGCAGTGCTAGACAGGGGAGCACCGGGGAGCTGTTTTTT.

This clonotype was seen a few times. The chain is built from TRBV2 and TRBJ1-2, with TRBD1 as a possible D gene (5 bases). The CDR3 runs to 15 residues. Germline values: CDR1 SNHLY, CDR2 FYNNEI. V was clipped by 6 bases and J by 8 bases, with 22 bases between them. The DNA of the CDR3 is TGTGCCAGCAGGTTCAGGGAGCTTTCGTCTGGCGGCTACACCTTC. This codes for CASRFRELSSGGYTF.

J is TRBJ2-1 and V is TRBV5-1, with D maybe TRBD1 (5 bases). This CDR3 has 16 residues. Deletions cut 4 bases from V and 4 bases from J, with 18 bases between. Germline V gives CDR1 SGHRS, CDR2 YFSETQ. The CDR3 loop reads CASSTWTTRRYNEQFF. The CDR3 bases are TGCGCCAGCAGCACGTGGACAACCCGAAGGTACAATGAGCAGTTCTTC.

V gene TRBV5-1 combines with J gene TRBJ1-1; a possible D gene is TRBD1 (6 bases). The CDR3 has 15 amino acids. Germline V gene sequence: CDR1 SGHRS, CDR2 YFSETQ. The V and J ends lost 4 bases and 4 bases respectively, with 17 bases between them. The CDR3 DNA is TGCGCCAGCAGCCCGGAGGGGGGGCCGGGCACTGAAGCTTTCTTT. As protein: CASSPEGGPGTEAFF.

The chain has TRBV18 and TRBJ1-2; TRBD1 agrees at 9 bases. Germline V gene data show CDR1 as KGHSH and CDR2 as LQKENI. The CDR3 covers 16 residues. V dropped 3 bases and J dropped 6; count of bases not matched to a gene: 11. For the CDR3, the DNA is TGTGCCAGCTCACCCTCCCCGGGACAGGGAGAAGATGGCTACACCTTC. This gives the protein CASSPSPGQGEDGYTF. Drawing the rest from reference TRBV18 and TRBJ1-2, the complete variable domain is NAGVMQNPRHLVRRRGQEARLRCSPMKGHSHVYWYRQLPEEGLKFMVYLQKENIIDESGMPKERFSAEFPKEGPSILRIQQVVRGDSAAYFCASSPSPGQGEDGYTFGSGTRLTVV.

The chain couples TRBV12-3 or TRBV12-4 to TRBJ1-2; a weak D match, TRBD1 (5 bases). The CDR3 consists of 16 residues. The V and J ends lost 5 bases and 7 bases respectively, with 23 bases between them. The CDR3 sequence: CASSVWPTRNRTGYTF. CDR3 DNA: TGTGCCAGCAGTGTATGGCCGACAAGGAACAGGACTGGCTACACCTTC.

The table lists this clonotype with many counts. The genes are TRBV5-4 and TRBJ2-1; TRBD2 aligns across 12 bases. The V gene's germline CDR1 is SGHNT and CDR2 YYREEE (reference sequence). This CDR3 has 16 residues. Trimming removed 6 bases from V and 9 bases from J; junction bases left unmatched: 13. The chain's CDR3 is CASILDLAGGKGEQFF. CDR3 DNA: TGTGCCAGCATCCTGGACCTAGCGGGGGGGAAAGGTGAGCAGTTCTTC.

This clonotype showed up many times. This chain uses TRBV10-3 with TRBJ2-7, with 9 nucleotides matching TRBD1. J lost 0 bases, V lost 2 bases, and 2 bases had no gene match. Germline assignment: CDR1 ENHRY and CDR2 SYGVKD. This CDR3 is 15 amino acids long. The chain's CDR3 is CAISERGQGSYEQYF. The CDR3 bases are TGTGCCATCAGTGAGAGGGGACAGGGCTCCTACGAGCAGTACTTC.

The chain links TRBV20-1 to TRBJ1-5; possibly TRBD1 for D (5 bases). Per the germline V gene, CDR1 is DFQATT and CDR2 is SNEGSKA (reference sequence). This CDR3 has 13 amino acids. The CDR3 DNA reads TGCAGCGCCCCGGGACGGGGCAATCAGCCCCAGCATTTT. Protein product: CSAPGRGNQPQHF.

The V and J genes are TRBV5-5 and TRBJ1-2; D not resolved. Germline V CDR1 and CDR2: SGHKS, YYEKEE (reference sequence). This CDR3 is built from 13 residues. V lost 0 bases to trimming and J lost 8 bases, with 11 bases between them. The chain's CDR3 is CASSLVGSEGYTF. The CDR3 DNA sequence: TGTGCCAGCAGCTTGGTAGGGTCGGAGGGCTACACCTTC.

This clonotype appeared many times. V gene TRBV20-1 combines with J gene TRBJ2-5; 10 nucleotides line up with TRBD2. The CDR3 consists of 15 residues. V lost 2 bases, J lost 5 bases, and 8 bases stayed unmatched. The germline gives CDR1 DFQATT, CDR2 SNEGSKA (reference sequence). The CDR3 region is CSARSRAGGTETQYF. CDR3 coding DNA: TGCAGTGCTAGATCTCGAGCGGGGGGGACGGAGACCCAGTACTTC.

The chain carries TRBV4-1 and TRBJ2-4; 9 positions agree with TRBD2. The J call may not be correct, given that the DNA end is closer to TRBJ2-7. CDR1 and CDR2 from the germline V gene are MGHRA and YSYEKL. The CDR3 covers 16 residues. The CDR3 DNA reads as TGCGCCAGCAGATCAATGGCGGGGACTAGCATCTACGAGCAGTACTTC. Protein sequence: CASRSMAGTSIYEQYF.

This chain uses TRBV27 with TRBJ2-7; D unclear. Germline V gene sequence: CDR1 MNHEY, CDR2 SMNVEV (reference sequence). The V and J ends lost 6 bases and 3 bases respectively, with 12 bases between them. The CDR3 runs to 13 residues. DNA of the CDR3: TGTGCCAGCAGCGATGCTGCCGACTACGAGCAGTACTTC. It encodes CASSDAADYEQYF.

The gene calls are TRBV28 and TRBJ1-6; no clear D gene. V lost 6 bases, J lost 7 bases, and 10 bases lay in between. Germline assignment: CDR1 MDHEN and CDR2 SYDVKM. The CDR3 extends over 13 amino acids. In nucleotides, the CDR3 is TGTGCCAGCAGGCCAGAGCTCAATTCACCCCTCCACTTT. Protein: CASRPELNSPLHF.

This chain links TRBV11-3 with TRBJ2-1; TRBD2 aligns across 7 bases. Per germline, CDR1 SGHNT and CDR2 YENEEA. The J segment lost 5 bases and the V segment lost 3 bases, leaving 1 base of the junction unmatched. CDR3 length: 13 residues. The CDR3 here is CASSFSGHNEQFF. In DNA, the CDR3 is TGTGCCAGCAGCTTTAGCGGGCACAATGAGCAGTTCTTC.

This clonotype appeared many times. A read error may be the cause here, since a much bigger clone is one base away. The chain uses TRBV24-1 and TRBJ2-1, with D tentatively TRBD2 (6 bases). There are 15 residues in the CDR3. The V gene's germline CDR1 is KGHDR and CDR2 SFDVKD. Trimming took off 12 bases at V and 2 bases at J, with 19 bases between the two ends. The CDR3 DNA is TGTGCCTCCCCCCTAATAGCGGCCGCCTACAATGAGCAGTTCTTC. Protein: CASPLIAAAYNEQFF.

This clonotype was seen only a few times. The V and J genes are TRBV29-1 and TRBJ1-5, with TRBD1 matching over 9 bases. The CDR3 is 13 amino acids. V was pared by 4 bases and J by 6 bases, with 4 bases of the junction left unmatched. Per the germline V gene, CDR1 is SQVTM and CDR2 is ANQGSEA. The CDR3 sequence is CSVGTGVGQPQHF. CDR3 in DNA: TGCAGCGTTGGGACAGGGGTCGGTCAGCCCCAGCATTTT. Combining the CDR3 with reference TRBV29-1 and TRBJ1-5 gives the whole variable domain SAVISQKPSRDICQRGTSLTIQCQVDSQVTMMFWYRQQPGQSLTLIATANQGSEATYESGFVIDKFPISRPNLTFSTLTVSNMSPEDSSIYLCSVGTGVGQPQHFGDGTRLSIL.

This clonotype was seen a few times. This rearrangement joins TRBV12-3 or TRBV12-4 to TRBJ1-2; no reliable D call. With 6 bases removed from V and 3 bases from J, the gap between germline ends came to 11 bases. CDR3 length equals 13 residues. CDR3 nucleotide sequence: TGTGCCAGCAGCCCCCAGGAAGACTATGGCTACACCTTC. Its protein is CASSPQEDYGYTF.

This clonotype was detected only a few times. This chain uses TRBV5-6 with TRBJ2-1; no reliable D call. In germline, CDR1 is SGHDT, CDR2 YYEEEE. Trimming removed 2 bases at V and 1 base at J, with 10 bases between. The CDR3 totals 15 residues. CDR3 in amino acids: CASSFMGFSYNEQFF. CDR3 coding DNA: TGTGCCAGCAGCTTTATGGGGTTTTCCTACAATGAGCAGTTCTTC. The variable domain in full, with the rest retrieved from reference TRBV5-6 and TRBJ2-1, is DAGVTQSPTHLIKTRGQQVTLRCSPKSGHDTVSWYQQALGQGPQFIFQYYEEEERQRGNFPDRFSGHQFPNYSSELNVNALLLGDSALYLCASSFMGFSYNEQFFGPGTRLTVL.

This clonotype was picked up a small number of times. The chain combines TRBV6-5 with TRBJ2-3, with 8 bases matching TRBD2. The CDR3 spans 15 residues. Germline loops: CDR1 MNHEY, CDR2 SVGAGI. V gave up 0 bases and J gave up 2 bases; unmatched junction bases: 1. The CDR3 here is CASSYSGGDTDTQYF. CDR3 coding DNA: TGTGCCAGCAGTTACTCCGGGGGGGACACAGATACGCAGTATTTT.

The rearrangement links TRBV3-1 to TRBJ2-7, with 8 bases aligning to TRBD1. The CDR3 contains 13 residues. Germline V gene sequence: CDR1 LGHDT, CDR2 YNNKEL (reference sequence). Germline trimming cut 5 bases from V and 4 bases from J; bases unmatched to any gene: 4. CDR3 in amino acids: CASSAYRGYEQYF. The CDR3, as DNA: TGTGCCAGCAGCGCCTACAGGGGGTACGAGCAGTACTTC.

The V call is TRBV6-1, the J call TRBJ1-2; D not certain. V lost 3 bases to trimming and J lost 8 bases, with 4 bases between them. Looked up from germline, CDR1 is MNHNS and CDR2 is SASEGT. This CDR3 is 10 amino acids long. The CDR3 DNA reads as TGTGCCAGCAGTGATGTAGGCTACACCTTC. This gives the protein CASSDVGYTF.

The V gene is TRBV2, the J gene TRBJ2-3; D is unresolved. This CDR3 has 16 amino acids. In germline, CDR1 is SNHLY, CDR2 FYNNEI. V lost 2 bases, J lost 2 bases, and 14 bases lay in between. The CDR3 region is CASSEQGLLITDTQYF. For the CDR3, the DNA is TGTGCCAGCAGTGAACAAGGGCTCCTTATCACAGATACGCAGTATTTT.